The next 16 T cell receptor beta chains were all read from a single sample in a study of cytomegalovirus exposure and HLA in healthy donors. With 60 Vbeta and 13 Jbeta primers, the PCR was carried out. Assay used: immunoSEQ multiplex PCR; TCRdb lists only in-frame clones, some missing. In total, the table holds 200,000 or so clones. The sequenced material came from PBMCs. The receptors derive from a girl aged 2 to 9 in good health and CMV-seropositive.

CDR3 DNA sequence: TGTGCCAGCAGCCTTCCCGGGACTAGCGGGATCTACAATGAGCAGTTCTTC. Translating it yields CASSLPGTSGIYNEQFF. The V and J genes are TRBV13 and TRBJ2-1, with 13 bases fitting TRBD2. Germline CDR1 and CDR2: PRHDT and FYEKMQ (reference sequence). CDR3 length: 17 residues. After removal of 5 bases from V and 3 bases from J, the junction contained 7 bases not matched to a gene.

The V and J genes are TRBV11-2 and TRBJ2-2; 11 bases agree with TRBD2. The CDR3 loop spans 18 amino acids. Germline CDR1 SGHAT, CDR2 FQNNGV. V shed 1 base and J 1 base; nucleotides not matched to a gene: 5. The CDR3 reads CASSLAFGTSGNTGELFF. The CDR3 DNA reads TGTGCCAGCAGCTTAGCGTTCGGGACTAGCGGGAACACCGGGGAGCTGTTTTTT.

Notes on this clone: Different DNA sequences within this sample yield the same CDR3. This chain connects TRBV7-9 to TRBJ2-7; D unresolved. The germline V gene has CDR1 SEHNR and CDR2 FQNEAQ (reference sequence). V lost 5 bases to trimming and J lost 3 bases, with 14 bases between them. The CDR3 consists of 14 residues. The CDR3 sequence is CASSPRDLLYEQYF. CDR3 DNA: TGTGCCAGCAGCCCCCGAGACTTACTCTACGAGCAGTACTTC. The full variable domain, rest sourced from reference TRBV7-9 and TRBJ2-7, is DTGVSQNPRHKITKRGQNVTFRCDPISEHNRLYWYRQTLGQGPEFLTYFQNEAQLEKSRLLSDRFSAERPKGSFSTLEIQRTEQGDSAMYLCASSPRDLLYEQYFGPGTRLTVT.

V usage is TRBV6-1 and J usage is TRBJ2-7, with TRBD1 matching 9 bases. V dropped 4 bases and J dropped 3; count of bases not matched to a gene: 4. This CDR3 contains 14 residues. CDR1 MNHNS and CDR2 SASEGT come from the germline V gene. The CDR3 region has the DNA TGTGCCAGCAGTGTTGGGACAGGGTACTACGAGCAGTACTTC. Amino acid sequence: CASSVGTGYYEQYF.

The chain links TRBV28 to TRBJ2-7; the match to TRBD1 covers 9 bases. The CDR3 consists of 14 residues. The ends lost 6 bases at V and 3 bases at J; junction bases unmatched: 6. Germline-derived CDR1 and CDR2 are MDHEN and SYDVKM. CDR3 DNA: TGTGCCAGCAGGGGGGCGGGACAGGGCTACGAGCAGTACTTC. Its translation: CASRGAGQGYEQYF.

The chain uses TRBV5-6 and TRBJ2-5, with D possibly matching TRBD2 (5 bases). Germline CDR1 SGHDT, CDR2 YYEEEE. Trimming cost V 4 bases and J 7 bases, with 20 bases left between them. The CDR3 loop spans 15 amino acids. The CDR3 sequence is CASSPVGRGAGTQYF. DNA of the CDR3: TGTGCCAGCAGCCCTGTGGGGAGAGGCGCCGGGACCCAGTACTTC.

The chain combines TRBV28 with TRBJ1-5; no firm D call. The germline V gene has CDR1 MDHEN and CDR2 SYDVKM. The CDR3 is made up of 15 amino acids. V lost 5 bases, J lost 6 bases, and 17 bases lay in between. The CDR3, as DNA: TGTGCCAGCAGTCCCTCGTCTGGTCTCGGTCAGCCCCAGCATTTT. Translating gives CASSPSSGLGQPQHF.

The V gene is TRBV6-1, the J gene TRBJ1-5; D call uncertain. Germline loops: CDR1 MNHNS, CDR2 SASEGT. The CDR3 contains 13 residues. V dropped 6 bases and J dropped 7 bases, with 13 bases sitting between them. DNA of the CDR3: TGTGCCAGCAGGCCGCCGGGAGTGCAGCCCCAGCATTTT. It translates to CASRPPGVQPQHF.

The chain recombines TRBV2 with TRBJ1-3; a possible D gene is TRBD1 (6 bases). V was shortened by 7 bases and J by 2 bases, with 12 bases between the two germline ends. This CDR3 contains 14 residues. The germline gives CDR1 SNHLY, CDR2 FYNNEI. The CDR3 nucleotides are TGTGCCAGCATCAGGGGAGGGCCTGGAAACACCATATATTTT. Protein sequence: CASIRGGPGNTIYF.

The chain employs TRBV18 and TRBJ1-1; unclear D gene. CDR1 and CDR2 from the germline V gene are KGHSH and LQKENI. With 1 base removed from V and 0 bases from J, the gap between germline ends came to 6 bases. The CDR3 consists of 14 residues. The CDR3 reads CASSPLGMNTEAFF. The CDR3 DNA is TGTGCCAGCTCACCACTCGGGATGAACACTGAAGCTTTCTTT.

The CDR3 bases are TGTGCCAGCAGCCCGTTTGCAGGGAGGGATGGCTACACCTTC. This translates into CASSPFAGRDGYTF. The chain joins TRBV11-2 to TRBJ1-2; maybe TRBD1 (5 bases). Germline CDR1 is SGHAT and CDR2 is FQNNGV. V was shortened by 5 bases and J by 6 bases, with 16 bases between the two germline ends. This CDR3 comprises 14 residues.

This rearrangement joins TRBV18 to TRBJ2-3, with no clear D. Trimming stripped 1 base from V and 2 bases from J, with 7 bases between. Looked up from germline, CDR1 is KGHSH and CDR2 is LQKENI. This CDR3 region has 14 residues. CDR3 sequence reads: CASSPQLNTDTQYF. CDR3 in DNA: TGTGCCAGCTCACCACAGCTAAACACAGATACGCAGTATTTT.

The rearrangement links TRBV6-5 to TRBJ1-2; 8 bases line up with TRBD1. The V gene end was trimmed by 6 bases and the J gene end by 4 bases; junction bases not matched to a gene: 7. Germline-derived CDR1 and CDR2 are MNHEY and SVGAGI. This CDR3 is 14 amino acids long. The CDR3 sequence is CASSRGRGGYGYTF. DNA of the CDR3: TGTGCCAGCAGCAGGGGGCGGGGTGGCTATGGCTACACCTTC.

Notes on this clone: The sample carries other DNA sequences with the same CDR3. The J gene is TRBJ2-7, the V gene TRBV5-1, with D unclear. Germline lookup yields CDR1 SGHRS and CDR2 YFSETQ. V was trimmed by 2 bases and J by 0 bases, leaving 6 bases between them. The CDR3 is made up of 13 amino acids. As DNA, the CDR3 is TGCGCCAGCAGCTTAGACATCTCCTACGAGCAGTACTTC. Protein sequence: CASSLDISYEQYF.

In nucleotides, the CDR3 is TGTGCCAGCAGTCTCCTCGGGAGGGAGCAGTACTTC. This translates into CASSLLGREQYF. The chain employs TRBV27 and TRBJ2-7; 7 bases match TRBD2. The germline CDR1 and CDR2 sequences are MNHEY and SMNVEV (reference sequence). With V trimmed by 5 bases and J by 7 bases, 5 bases remained unmatched. This CDR3 is 12 amino acids long.

The chain carries TRBV5-1 and TRBJ2-1, with TRBD2 matching over 8 bases. CDR3 length: 14 amino acids. Per germline, CDR1 SGHRS and CDR2 YFSETQ. J lost 3 bases, V lost 5 bases, and 4 bases had no gene match. The CDR3 DNA reads TGCGCCAGCAGGGAGACTAGCGACTACAATGAGCAGTTCTTC. Its protein is CASRETSDYNEQFF.